These 30 T cell receptor beta chains were sequenced from one sample in a study of STAT3 mutations in large granular lymphocyte leukemia. General observations from the study: Every T-cell large granular lymphocyte leukemia patient had at least one immunodominant TCR beta clonotype.

Antigen specificity for these receptors is unknown. TCRdb's copy holds only in-frame clones and misses some; the assay was immunoSEQ multiplex PCR. The table has around 10,000 clones, more than 75% seen once. The specimen sequenced was peripheral blood mononuclear cells. These receptors came from a man aged 55 to 70 with T-cell large granular lymphocyte leukemia. Some clones in this sample may be carry-over from other donors' samples.

The chain has TRBV5-1 and TRBJ2-1; 8 nucleotides agree with TRBD2. The CDR3 spans 16 residues. The junction had 10 bases not matched to a gene; V was cut back by 0 bases and J by 8 bases. CDR1 is SGHRS, CDR2 YFSETQ, per germline. The DNA of the CDR3 is TGCGCCAGCAGCTTGGCCTGGAATAGCGGGAAGGATGAGCAGTTCTTC. It codes for CASSLAWNSGKDEQFF.

This rearrangement joins TRBV28 to TRBJ2-7, with D possibly matching TRBD2 (5 bases). Germline V lookup: CDR1 MDHEN, CDR2 SYDVKM. The CDR3 is made up of 11 amino acids. V lost 6 bases to trimming and J lost 3 bases, with 6 bases between them. The CDR3 bases are TGTGCCAGCAGGACTAACTACGAGCAGTACTTC. Translating gives CASRTNYEQYF.

V usage is TRBV5-6 and J usage is TRBJ2-7; tentative D call: TRBD2 (5 bases). This CDR3 contains 15 residues. V was trimmed by 4 bases and J by 4 bases, leaving 18 bases between them. Germline V gene lookup returns CDR1 SGHDT and CDR2 YYEEEE. The CDR3 spells CASSVGQFGGYEQYF. CDR3 bases: TGTGCCAGCAGCGTGGGTCAATTCGGAGGATACGAGCAGTACTTC.

The chain is built from TRBV5-1 and TRBJ2-7; no definite D call. Trimming shortened V by 0 bases and J by 4 bases, and 8 bases separated the two germline ends. CDR1 is SGHRS, CDR2 YFSETQ, per germline. CDR3 length: 13 residues. CDR3 nucleotide sequence: TGCGCCAGCAGCTTGGCCTCGGAGTACGAGCAGTACTTC. Protein product: CASSLASEYEQYF.

This clone was picked up a small number of times. V is TRBV30 and J is TRBJ1-3; no clear D. From germline, CDR1 is GTSNPN and CDR2 SVGIG (reference sequence). The CDR3 is made up of 13 amino acids. V was shortened by 0 bases and J by 4 bases, with 7 bases between the two germline ends. The CDR3 loop is CAWSVSGGNTIYF. CDR3 in DNA: TGTGCCTGGAGTGTGTCGGGAGGAAACACCATATATTTT. Filled out from reference TRBV30 and TRBJ1-3, the complete variable domain reads SQTIHQWPATLVQPVGSPLSLECTVEGTSNPNLYWYRQAAGRGLQLLFYSVGIGQISSEVPQNLSASRPQDRQFILSSKKLLLSDSGFYLCAWSVSGGNTIYFGEGSWLTVV.

This chain connects TRBV5-1 to TRBJ2-1, with 15 bases that match TRBD2. Unmatched junction bases numbered 13, after V lost 2 bases and J lost 7 bases. The germline V gene encodes CDR1 SGHRS and CDR2 YFSETQ. This CDR3 has 19 residues. CDR3 DNA: TGCGCCAGCAGCTTCCTCTTTAGGACTAGCGGGAGGGGGGAGAATGAGCAGTTCTTC. Its protein is CASSFLFRTSGRGENEQFF.

The CDR3 loop reads CASSLGGGQPNTEAFF. The DNA of the CDR3 is TGCGCCAGCAGCTTGGGCGGGGGGCAGCCGAACACTGAAGCTTTCTTT. The chain employs TRBV5-1 and TRBJ1-1, with D possibly TRBD1 on 6 matching bases. V lost 0 bases, J lost 1 base, and 13 bases lay in between. There are 16 residues in the CDR3. Germline CDR1 and CDR2: SGHRS and YFSETQ.

This chain links TRBV30 with TRBJ2-4; unclear D gene. The V end lost 5 bases, the J end lost 7 bases, and 12 bases lay between the germline ends. Per germline, CDR1 GTSNPN and CDR2 SVGIG (reference sequence). The CDR3 is made up of 12 amino acids. The CDR3 region is CAWPYISNIQYF. Written as DNA, the CDR3 is TGTGCCTGGCCATACATATCGAACATTCAGTACTTC.

The CDR3 loop reads CASSLLVNNEQFF. CDR3 coding DNA: TGTGCCAGCAGTTTATTGGTTAACAATGAGCAGTTCTTC. V and J are TRBV27 and TRBJ2-1; D gene unclear. The CDR3 covers 13 residues. In germline, CDR1 is MNHEY, CDR2 SMNVEV (reference sequence). Between the trimmed V and J ends, which lost 1 base and 5 bases, there was a span of 6 bases.

This clone was found once. CDR3 loop: CASSLDGTMVNEQFF. In nucleotides, the CDR3 is TGTGCCAGCAGCTTAGACGGGACTATGGTGAATGAGCAGTTCTTC. This rearrangement joins TRBV7-9 to TRBJ2-1; TRBD2 matches 7 bases. Germline loops: CDR1 SEHNR, CDR2 FQNEAQ (reference sequence). The CDR3 is 15 residues long. After removal of 1 base from V and 7 bases from J, the junction contained 7 bases not matched to a gene.

The rearrangement uses TRBV5-6 and TRBJ2-7, with D tentatively TRBD1 (6 bases). Germline V gene data show CDR1 as SGHDT and CDR2 as YYEEEE. This CDR3 is built from 14 residues. Trimming stripped 2 bases from V and 2 bases from J, with 11 bases between. CDR3 bases: TGTGCCAGCAGCTTTGACAGGAGTCCCTACGAGCAGTACTTC. This sequence encodes CASSFDRSPYEQYF.

The genes are TRBV7-2 and TRBJ1-3; D not resolved. Germline assignment: CDR1 SGHTA and CDR2 FQGNSA. The CDR3 length is 18 residues. V shed 3 bases and J shed 0 bases, with 18 bases lying between them. CDR3 amino acids: CASSLITAPTLSGNTIYF. CDR3 in DNA: TGTGCCAGCAGCTTGATTACGGCACCTACTCTCTCTGGAAACACCATATATTTT. The full variable domain, in which reference TRBV7-2 and TRBJ1-3 provide the parts outside the CDR3, is GAGVSQSPSNKVTEKGKDVELRCDPISGHTALYWYRQSLGQGLEFLIYFQGNSAPDKSGLPSDRFSAERTGGSVSTLTIQRTQQEDSAVYLCASSLITAPTLSGNTIYFGEGSWLTVV.

J is TRBJ2-5 and V is TRBV5-1, with 7 bases identical to TRBD2. The ends lost 2 bases at V and 4 bases at J; junction bases unmatched: 8. The CDR3 sequence is 15 residues long. CDR1 is SGHRS, CDR2 YFSETQ, per germline. The CDR3 sequence is CASSFDTGGGETQYF. For the CDR3, the DNA is TGCGCCAGCAGCTTCGATACGGGCGGGGGAGAGACCCAGTACTTC.

V usage is TRBV4-1 and J usage is TRBJ1-5, with D possibly matching TRBD1 (5 bases). This CDR3 is built from 17 residues. Trimming removed 0 bases at V and 4 bases at J, with 16 bases between. Per germline, CDR1 MGHRA and CDR2 YSYEKL. This CDR3 is CASSQELKGPSNQPQHF. CDR3 DNA sequence: TGCGCCAGCAGCCAAGAGCTAAAGGGGCCCTCTAATCAGCCCCAGCATTTT.

This clone was found once. The V and J genes are TRBV25-1 and TRBJ2-5, with 8 bases matching TRBD2. In germline, CDR1 is MGHDK, CDR2 SYGVNS. J lost 5 bases, V lost 4 bases, and 0 bases had no gene match. This CDR3 is 12 amino acids long. The CDR3 region has the DNA TGTGCCAGCAGTGGCGGGGGGGAGACCCAGTACTTC. Translation: CASSGGGETQYF.

The chain joins TRBV5-4 to TRBJ1-6; D call uncertain. Trimming shortened V by 4 bases and J by 3 bases, and 8 bases separated the two germline ends. This CDR3 contains 14 residues. CDR1 and CDR2 (germline): SGHNT, YYREEE (reference sequence). CDR3 loop: CASSGSDYNSPLHF. The CDR3 DNA sequence: TGTGCCAGCAGCGGGTCAGACTATAATTCACCCCTCCACTTT.

The chain uses TRBV6-1 and TRBJ1-1, with D unclear. The germline V gene encodes CDR1 MNHNS and CDR2 SASEGT. Trimming took 4 bases from V and 5 from J, leaving 17 bases between them. The CDR3 has 15 amino acids. CDR3 sequence (DNA): TGTGCCAGCAGTGCACAAGCTGGCGTCGGTACTGAAGCTTTCTTT. Its protein is CASSAQAGVGTEAFF.

The chain links TRBV18 to TRBJ2-1; 12 nucleotides agree with TRBD2. The CDR3 contains 15 residues. Germline V gives CDR1 KGHSH, CDR2 LQKENI. Trimming took 3 bases from V and 4 from J; bases not matched to a gene: 1. The CDR3 loop reads CASSPGLAGYNEQFF. CDR3 sequence (DNA): TGTGCCAGCTCACCGGGACTAGCGGGTTACAATGAGCAGTTCTTC.

The chain is built from TRBV19 and TRBJ2-7; tentative D call: TRBD2 (5 bases). Germline loops: CDR1 LNHDA, CDR2 SQIVND (reference sequence). CDR3 length: 14 residues. Trimming cost V 3 bases and J 4 bases, with 13 bases left between them. The CDR3 loop is CASSMSDLTYEQYF. In DNA, the CDR3 is TGTGCCAGTAGTATGTCGGACTTAACGTACGAGCAGTACTTC.

This clone was observed a single time. The rearrangement joins TRBV2 to TRBJ2-7; D remains ambiguous. Germline V gene data show CDR1 as SNHLY and CDR2 as FYNNEI. The CDR3 runs to 14 residues. V was cut by 5 bases and J by 6 bases, with 17 bases left in between. The CDR3 region has the DNA TGTGCCAGCAGTCCGTCTGCCTATCCCAGCGAGCAGTACTTC. Translated: CASSPSAYPSEQYF.

The chain has TRBV13 and TRBJ1-1; D is undetermined. This CDR3 has 12 residues. The V and J ends lost 2 bases and 11 bases respectively, with 12 bases between them. Germline V CDR1 and CDR2: PRHDT, FYEKMQ (reference sequence). CDR3 bases: TGTGCCAGCAGCTTAAGGATCCTCGAGGCTTTCTTT. Protein sequence: CASSLRILEAFF.

The chain combines TRBV6-5 with TRBJ1-6; D unresolved. V dropped 6 bases and J dropped 8 bases, with 14 bases sitting between them. From germline, CDR1 is MNHEY and CDR2 SVGAGI. This CDR3 has 14 residues. The CDR3 DNA reads TGTGCCAGCAGATTTTATAGGGAGTATTCACCCCTCCACTTT. This translates into CASRFYREYSPLHF.

The CDR3 here is CARSFSLADYNEQFF. The CDR3 nucleotides are TGTGCCAGAAGCTTTAGTCTAGCGGATTACAATGAGCAGTTCTTC. J is TRBJ2-1 and V is TRBV7-5; no DNA check was done on the table's D call, TRBD2. TRBV7-5 is termed a pseudogene. The CDR3 has 15 residues.

The chain couples TRBV11-2 to TRBJ2-1; no definite D call. The CDR3 has 12 residues. In germline, CDR1 is SGHAT, CDR2 FQNNGV. V was trimmed by 1 base and J by 7 bases, leaving 5 bases between them. The DNA of the CDR3 is TGTGCCAGCAGCTTAGTCAGAAATGAGCAGTTCTTC. Protein: CASSLVRNEQFF.

The genes are TRBV7-2 and TRBJ2-3; 8 nucleotides line up with TRBD1. The CDR3 loop spans 14 amino acids. CDR1 and CDR2 from the germline V gene are SGHTA and FQGNSA. V dropped 5 bases and J dropped 4; count of bases not matched to a gene: 5. CDR3 amino acids: CASSGAGGPDTQYF. The CDR3 DNA follows: TGTGCCAGCAGCGGGGCAGGGGGCCCAGATACGCAGTATTTT.

This clone has a handful of counts. The chain carries TRBV2 and TRBJ2-7, with D hard to call. The CDR3 consists of 13 residues. Deletions cut 2 bases from V and 3 bases from J, with 8 bases between. Germline V lookup: CDR1 SNHLY, CDR2 FYNNEI. CDR3 loop: CASSERRGYEQYF. DNA for the CDR3: TGTGCCAGCAGTGAACGGCGCGGCTACGAGCAGTACTTC.

This chain uses TRBV5-1 with TRBJ2-2, with D hard to call. The germline V gene encodes CDR1 SGHRS and CDR2 YFSETQ. The V end was cut by 3 bases, the J end by 0 bases, with 3 bases between. The CDR3 runs to 13 residues. CDR3 residues: CASSSSNTGELFF. CDR3 nucleotides: TGCGCCAGCAGCTCATCGAACACCGGGGAGCTGTTTTTT.

This clone has just a few counts. This chain links TRBV30 with TRBJ2-3; 13 bases map to TRBD2. The CDR3 runs to 18 residues. Looked up from germline, CDR1 is GTSNPN and CDR2 is SVGIG (reference sequence). Unmatched junction bases numbered 6, after V lost 0 bases and J lost 0 bases. Here the CDR3 DNA reads TGTGCCTGGAGTGTGGGACTAGCGGGAATAATTAGCACAGATACGCAGTATTTT. Translation: CAWSVGLAGIISTDTQYF.

The V gene is TRBV5-1, the J gene TRBJ2-2; 14 nucleotides match TRBD2. V dropped 4 bases and J dropped 0; count of bases not matched to a gene: 5. The CDR3 runs to 18 residues. CDR1 is SGHRS and CDR2 is YFSETQ in the germline V gene. CDR3 region: CASSTGLAGGSNTGELFF. The CDR3 nucleotides are TGCGCCAGCAGCACCGGACTAGCGGGAGGCTCGAACACCGGGGAGCTGTTTTTT.

The genes are TRBV5-6 and TRBJ1-2; D possibly corresponds to TRBD1 (6 bases). Germline CDR1 reads SGHDT; CDR2 reads YYEEEE. V was trimmed by 0 bases and J by 0 bases, leaving 15 bases between them. The CDR3 contains 17 residues. CDR3 amino acids: CASSLGLRGLSNYGYTF. CDR3 sequence (DNA): TGTGCCAGCAGCTTGGGGCTCAGGGGCCTCTCTAACTATGGCTACACCTTC.